The 15 T cell receptor beta chains listed next were all sequenced from one sample in a study of preoperative IRX-2 immunotherapy in early breast cancer (dated by TCRdb to the late 2010s). The treatment or condition label, read with the paper, signifies: preoperative locoregional IRX-2 cytokine immunotherapy. Receptor amplification or capture employed the immunoSEQ multiplex PCR assay. The table comes from immuneACCESS by way of TCRdb, which keeps in-frame sequences with V and J called. Part of the clones is missing from these tables; in studies checked, under half for an unresolved V gene and the rest for unknown reasons. The sample yields roughly 43,000 clones; about 95% were counted once. The ten largest clonotypes hold 1.6% of the sample. The specimen was tumor tissue, collected after IRX-2 immunotherapy. The receptors derive from a human donor with breast cancer.

This clone appeared once. This chain connects TRBV7-6 to TRBJ2-6; D is unclear. CDR3 length: 14 amino acids. Germline CDR1 SGHVS, CDR2 FNYEAQ. Trimming took 5 bases from V and 4 from J, leaving 9 bases between them. CDR3 nucleotides: TGTGCCAGCAGCCACCCAGTCGGGGCCAACGTCCTGACTTTC. Its translation: CASSHPVGANVLTF.

The chain joins TRBV9 to TRBJ1-4; D is ambiguous. V was pared by 4 bases and J by 8 bases, with 15 bases between. The germline V gene encodes CDR1 SGDLS and CDR2 YYNGEE. The CDR3 consists of 14 residues. The CDR3 is CASSIGVHWEKLFF. The CDR3 coding sequence is TGTGCCAGCAGCATCGGGGTACATTGGGAAAAACTGTTTTTT.

The J gene is TRBJ1-1, the V gene TRBV5-1; maybe TRBD1 (6 bases). The germline V gene encodes CDR1 SGHRS and CDR2 YFSETQ. The CDR3 consists of 14 residues. Between the trimmed V and J ends, which lost 5 bases and 1 base, there was a span of 12 bases. This CDR3 reads CASRDRFSNTEAFF. The CDR3 coding sequence is TGCGCCAGCAGAGACAGGTTCTCGAACACTGAAGCTTTCTTT. Full variable domain (missing parts from reference TRBV5-1 and TRBJ1-1): KAGVTQTPRYLIKTRGQQVTLSCSPISGHRSVSWYQQTPGQGLQFLFEYFSETQRNKGNFPGRFSGRQFSNSRSEMNVSTLELGDSALYLCASRDRFSNTEAFFGQGTRLTVV.

The chain couples TRBV2 to TRBJ1-2; the D gene is possibly TRBD1 (5 bases). V lost 4 bases and J lost 7, with 7 bases in between. CDR3 length: 11 residues. Germline lookup yields CDR1 SNHLY and CDR2 FYNNEI. CDR3 DNA sequence: TGTGCCAGCAGTGGGGGGTTTGGCTACACCTTC. Its protein product is CASSGGFGYTF.

The chain has TRBV4-2 and TRBJ2-4; TRBD1 matches 9 bases. Germline values: CDR1 LGHNA, CDR2 YNFKEQ. The CDR3 spans 15 residues. V lost 1 base to trimming and J lost 6 bases; unmatched junction nucleotides: 4. In nucleotides, the CDR3 is TGTGCCAGCAGCCAAGGGGGACAGGGTGGAAACATTCAGTACTTC. It is translated as CASSQGGQGGNIQYF.

V is TRBV9 and J is TRBJ2-7, with a tentative D call TRBD1 (7 bases). Looked up from germline, CDR1 is SGDLS and CDR2 is YYNGEE. V dropped 4 bases and J dropped 6 bases, with 11 bases sitting between them. The CDR3 consists of 12 residues. DNA for the CDR3: TGTGCCAGCAGCCAGGGGGGTCGCGAGCAGTACTTC. Translation gives CASSQGGREQYF.

The CDR3 sequence: CASLGSNYGYTF. The CDR3 DNA sequence: TGTGCCAGCCTGGGGTCTAACTATGGCTACACCTTC. The chain couples TRBV19 to TRBJ1-2; D unclear. V was shortened by 9 bases and J by 0 bases, with 8 bases between the two germline ends. The CDR3 length is 12 residues. In germline, CDR1 is LNHDA, CDR2 SQIVND (reference sequence).

The CDR3 nucleotides are TGTGCCAGCAGTGCACACTTTCCTAGCGCCTACGAGCAGTACTTC. The encoded protein is CASSAHFPSAYEQYF. The V and J genes are TRBV2 and TRBJ2-7, with D possibly TRBD2 on 6 matching bases. Deletions cut 4 bases from V and 2 bases from J, with 15 bases between. CDR1 and CDR2 (germline): SNHLY, FYNNEI. This CDR3 spans 15 amino acids.

The chain links TRBV9 to TRBJ1-2, with 9 bases lining up with TRBD1. Germline V gives CDR1 SGDLS, CDR2 YYNGEE. The ends lost 1 base at V and 7 bases at J; junction bases unmatched: 2. The CDR3 runs 13 residues. In DNA form, the CDR3 reads TGTGCCAGCAGCGTAATGACAGGGGGTGGCTACACCTTC. It is translated as CASSVMTGGGYTF.

The CDR3 sequence is CASSQNPWDGDGYTF. CDR3 DNA sequence: TGTGCCAGCAGCCAAAACCCCTGGGACGGCGATGGCTACACCTTC. The rearrangement links TRBV7-2 to TRBJ1-2; TRBD1 might be the D (5 bases). Germline-derived CDR1 and CDR2 are SGHTA and FQGNSA. The V and J ends lost 5 bases and 6 bases respectively, with 19 bases between them. The CDR3 extends over 15 amino acids.

The chain couples TRBV6-5 to TRBJ2-7; D is uncertain. This CDR3 spans 15 amino acids. Trimming left V 7 bases short and J 0 bases short, with 16 bases between. Germline V gene lookup returns CDR1 MNHEY and CDR2 SVGAGI. This CDR3 is CASKRQAFNSYEQYF. In nucleotides, the CDR3 is TGTGCCAGCAAACGGCAGGCCTTTAACTCCTACGAGCAGTACTTC.

The rearrangement links TRBV18 to TRBJ1-5, with TRBD1 matching 7 bases. This CDR3 contains 13 residues. CDR1 and CDR2 (germline): KGHSH, LQKENI. Trimming cost V 6 bases and J 6 bases; bases outside gene matches: 5. The CDR3 DNA reads TGTGCCAGCTCCCCCGGGACAGTTCAGCCCCAGCATTTT. The encoded protein is CASSPGTVQPQHF.

This chain uses TRBV19 with TRBJ1-4; possibly TRBD1 for D (5 bases). CDR1 is LNHDA and CDR2 is SQIVND in the germline V gene (reference sequence). The CDR3 is 14 amino acids. Between the trimmed V and J ends, which lost 4 bases and 4 bases, there was a span of 10 bases. The CDR3 is CASSKTDYNEKLFF. CDR3 in DNA: TGTGCCAGTAGTAAGACAGATTATAATGAAAAACTGTTTTTT.

The rearrangement uses TRBV18 and TRBJ2-1, with D maybe TRBD1 (5 bases). V dropped 2 bases and J dropped 4 bases, with 12 bases sitting between them. The CDR3 sequence is 15 residues long. Germline assignment: CDR1 KGHSH and CDR2 LQKENI. Here the CDR3 DNA reads TGTGCCAGCTCACCAGCCGAGACAGCGTACAATGAGCAGTTCTTC. It specifies CASSPAETAYNEQFF.

The chain has TRBV5-1 and TRBJ2-5; D is possibly TRBD1 (8 bases). V lost 4 bases, J lost 1 base, and 17 bases lay in between. Germline V gene sequence: CDR1 SGHRS, CDR2 YFSETQ. The CDR3 consists of 16 residues. The CDR3: CASSKGQGGGQETQYF. CDR3 sequence (DNA): TGCGCCAGCAGCAAAGGACAGGGAGGGGGCCAAGAGACCCAGTACTTC. The whole variable domain, filled in from reference TRBV5-1 and TRBJ2-5, reads KAGVTQTPRYLIKTRGQQVTLSCSPISGHRSVSWYQQTPGQGLQFLFEYFSETQRNKGNFPGRFSGRQFSNSRSEMNVSTLELGDSALYLCASSKGQGGGQETQYFGPGTRLLVL.